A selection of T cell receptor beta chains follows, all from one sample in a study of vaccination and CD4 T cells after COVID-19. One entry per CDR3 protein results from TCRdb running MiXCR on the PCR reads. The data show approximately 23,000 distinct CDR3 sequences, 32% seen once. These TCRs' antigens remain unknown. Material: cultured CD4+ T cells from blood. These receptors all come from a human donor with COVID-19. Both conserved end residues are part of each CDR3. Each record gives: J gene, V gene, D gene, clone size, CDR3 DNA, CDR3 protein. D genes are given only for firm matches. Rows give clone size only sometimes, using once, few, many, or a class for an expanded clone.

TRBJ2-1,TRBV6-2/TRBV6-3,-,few,TGTGCCAGCAGTTCCGGATCCGAGAGGTTCTACAATGAGCAGTTCTTC,CASSSGSERFYNEQFF
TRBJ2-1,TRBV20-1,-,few,TGCAGTGCTGGGACAACAGGCCTGGACAATGAGCAGTTCTTC,CSAGTTGLDNEQFF
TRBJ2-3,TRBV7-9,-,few,TGTGCCAGCAGCTTAGCGGGGGATACAGATACGCAGTATTTT,CASSLAGDTDTQYF
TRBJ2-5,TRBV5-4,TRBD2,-,TGTGCCAGCAGCTTGGAGGTGTTAGCGGGGGTTCCCCAGACCCAGTACTTC,CASSLEVLAGVPQTQYF
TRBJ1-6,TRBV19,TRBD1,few,TGTGCCAGTAGTCTGCGTTTGGGACAGGGTAAATCACCCCTCCACTTT,CASSLRLGQGKSPLHF
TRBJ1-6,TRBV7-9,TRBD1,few,TGTGCCAGCAGCTTAGAGGGGACAGGGTACCACTTT,CASSLEGTGYHF
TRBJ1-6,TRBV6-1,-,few,TGTGCCAGCAGCCAATCGACAAACAAACTGTATAATTCACCCCTCCACTTT,CASSQSTNKLYNSPLHF
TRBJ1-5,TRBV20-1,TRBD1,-,TGCAGTGCTAGGGAAGGACAGGGAAACAATCAGCCCCAGCATTTT,CSAREGQGNNQPQHF
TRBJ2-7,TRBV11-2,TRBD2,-,TGTGCCAGCAGCTTACTCGGGCTAGCGGGGGGAAGAGAGCAGTACTTC,CASSLLGLAGGREQYF
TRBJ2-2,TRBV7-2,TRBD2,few,TGTGCCAGCAGCTTAGGGGGGGGGAACACCGGGGAGCTGTTTTTT,CASSLGGGNTGELFF
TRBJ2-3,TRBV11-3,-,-,TGTGCCAGCAGCTTAGGGGTGGGGCTTTACACAGATACGCAGTATTTT,CASSLGVGLYTDTQYF
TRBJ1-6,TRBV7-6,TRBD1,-,TGTGCCAGCAGCTCCCGGACAGGATTAAATTCACCCCTCCACTTT,CASSSRTGLNSPLHF
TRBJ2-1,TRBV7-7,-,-,TGTGCTAGCAGCTTAGAGGGCGGTGGCTCCTACAATGAGCAGTTCTTC,CASSLEGGGSYNEQFF
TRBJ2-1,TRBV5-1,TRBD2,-,TGCGCCAGCAGCTTGGCCGGTGGGGGGACTAACAATGAGCAGTTCTTC,CASSLAGGGTNNEQFF